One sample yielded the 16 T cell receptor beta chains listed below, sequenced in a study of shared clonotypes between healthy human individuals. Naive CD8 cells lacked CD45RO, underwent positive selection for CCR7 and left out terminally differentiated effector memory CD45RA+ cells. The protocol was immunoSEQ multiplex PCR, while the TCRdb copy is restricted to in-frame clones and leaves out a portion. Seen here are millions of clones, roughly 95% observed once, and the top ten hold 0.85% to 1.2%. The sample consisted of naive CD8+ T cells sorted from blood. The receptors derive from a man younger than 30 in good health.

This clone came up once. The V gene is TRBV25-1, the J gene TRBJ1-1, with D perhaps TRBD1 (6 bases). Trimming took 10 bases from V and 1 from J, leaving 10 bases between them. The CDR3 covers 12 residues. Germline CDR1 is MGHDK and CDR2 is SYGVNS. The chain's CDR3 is CATRTANTEAFF. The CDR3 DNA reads TGTGCCACCCGGACAGCGAACACTGAAGCTTTCTTT.

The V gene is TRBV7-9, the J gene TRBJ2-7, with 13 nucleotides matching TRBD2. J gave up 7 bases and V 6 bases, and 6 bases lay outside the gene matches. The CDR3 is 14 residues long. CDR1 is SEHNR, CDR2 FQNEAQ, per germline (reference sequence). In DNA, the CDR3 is TGTGCCAGCAGTCAGACTAGCGGGGGGATTGAGCAGTACTTC. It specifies CASSQTSGGIEQYF.

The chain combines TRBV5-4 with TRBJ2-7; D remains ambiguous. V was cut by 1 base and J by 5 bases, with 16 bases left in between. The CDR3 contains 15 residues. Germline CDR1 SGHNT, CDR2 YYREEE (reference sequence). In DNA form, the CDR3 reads TGTGCCAGCAGCTTGTTTGGCCTAGGTAGGGACGAGCAGTACTTC. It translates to CASSLFGLGRDEQYF. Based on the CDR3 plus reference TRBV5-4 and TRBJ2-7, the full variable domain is ETGVTQSPTHLIKTRGQQVTLRCSSQSGHNTVSWYQQALGQGPQFIFQYYREEENGRGNFPPRFSGLQFPNYSSELNVNALELDDSALYLCASSLFGLGRDEQYFGPGTRLTVT.

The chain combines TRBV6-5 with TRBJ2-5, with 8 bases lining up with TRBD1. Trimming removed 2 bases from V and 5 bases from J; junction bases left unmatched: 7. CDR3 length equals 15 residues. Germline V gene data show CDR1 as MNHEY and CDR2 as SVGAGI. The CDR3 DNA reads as TGTGCCAGCAGTTACGAAGGACAGGGCTTCGAGACCCAGTACTTC. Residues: CASSYEGQGFETQYF.

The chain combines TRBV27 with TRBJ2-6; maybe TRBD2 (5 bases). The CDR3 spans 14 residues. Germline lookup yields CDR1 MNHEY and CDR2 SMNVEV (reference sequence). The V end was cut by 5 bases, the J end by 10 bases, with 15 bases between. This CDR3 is CASSARLTGNVLTF. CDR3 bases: TGTGCCAGCAGTGCGCGGCTTACGGGGAACGTCCTGACTTTC.

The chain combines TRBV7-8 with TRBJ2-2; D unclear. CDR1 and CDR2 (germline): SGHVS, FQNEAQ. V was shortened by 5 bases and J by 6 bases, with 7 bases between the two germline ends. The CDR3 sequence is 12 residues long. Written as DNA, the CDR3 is TGTGCCAGCAGCGACCTTCCCGGGGAGCTGTTTTTT. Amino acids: CASSDLPGELFF.

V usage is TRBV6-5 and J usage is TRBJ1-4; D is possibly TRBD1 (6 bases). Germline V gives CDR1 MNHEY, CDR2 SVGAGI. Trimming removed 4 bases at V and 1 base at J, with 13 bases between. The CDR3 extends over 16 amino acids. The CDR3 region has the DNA TGTGCCAGCAGTTTGACAACAGGGTTAACTAATGAAAAACTGTTTTTT. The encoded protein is CASSLTTGLTNEKLFF.

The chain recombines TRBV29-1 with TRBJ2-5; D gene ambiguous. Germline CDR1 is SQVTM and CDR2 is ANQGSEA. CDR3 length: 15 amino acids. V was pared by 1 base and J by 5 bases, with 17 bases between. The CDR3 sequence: CSVEGFRGSDETQYF. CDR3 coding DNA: TGCAGCGTTGAAGGGTTTCGAGGCAGTGACGAGACCCAGTACTTC. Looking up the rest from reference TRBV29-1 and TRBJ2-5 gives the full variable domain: SAVISQKPSRDICQRGTSLTIQCQVDSQVTMMFWYRQQPGQSLTLIATANQGSEATYESGFVIDKFPISRPNLTFSTLTVSNMSPEDSSIYLCSVEGFRGSDETQYFGPGTRLLVL.

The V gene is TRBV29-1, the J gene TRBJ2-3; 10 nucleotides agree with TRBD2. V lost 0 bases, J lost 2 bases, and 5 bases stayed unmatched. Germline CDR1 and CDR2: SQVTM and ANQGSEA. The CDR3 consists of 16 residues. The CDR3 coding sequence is TGCAGCGTTGAAGATGGGACTAGCGAGCCCACAGATACGCAGTATTTT. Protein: CSVEDGTSEPTDTQYF.

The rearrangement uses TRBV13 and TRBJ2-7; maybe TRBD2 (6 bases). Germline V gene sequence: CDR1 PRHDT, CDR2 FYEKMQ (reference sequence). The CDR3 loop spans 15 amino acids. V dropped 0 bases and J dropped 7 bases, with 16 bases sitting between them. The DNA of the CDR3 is TGTGCCAGCAGCTTAGGCGGGAGCCCCCCGGGGGAGCAGTACTTC. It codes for CASSLGGSPPGEQYF.

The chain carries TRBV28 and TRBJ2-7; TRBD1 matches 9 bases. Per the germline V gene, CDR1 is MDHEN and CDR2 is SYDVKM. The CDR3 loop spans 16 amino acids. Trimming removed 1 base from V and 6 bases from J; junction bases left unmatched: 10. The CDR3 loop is CASSLLFGVTGGEQYF. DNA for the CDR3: TGTGCCAGCAGTTTATTATTCGGAGTGACAGGGGGCGAGCAGTACTTC.

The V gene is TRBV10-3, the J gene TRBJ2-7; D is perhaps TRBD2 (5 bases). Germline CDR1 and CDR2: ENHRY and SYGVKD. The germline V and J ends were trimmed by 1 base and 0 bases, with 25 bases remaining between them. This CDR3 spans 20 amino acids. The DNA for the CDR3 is TGTGCCATCAGTGAGTGGGCAGCCGGTTACGGAGCGGTCAACTCCTACGAGCAGTACTTC. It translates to CAISEWAAGYGAVNSYEQYF.

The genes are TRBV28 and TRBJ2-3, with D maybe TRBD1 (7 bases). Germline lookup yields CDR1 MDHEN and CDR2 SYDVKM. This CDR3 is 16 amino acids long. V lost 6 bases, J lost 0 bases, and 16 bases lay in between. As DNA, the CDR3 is TGTGCCAGCAGCCACTCAGGGGGGAGGAGCACAGATACGCAGTATTTT. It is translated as CASSHSGGRSTDTQYF.

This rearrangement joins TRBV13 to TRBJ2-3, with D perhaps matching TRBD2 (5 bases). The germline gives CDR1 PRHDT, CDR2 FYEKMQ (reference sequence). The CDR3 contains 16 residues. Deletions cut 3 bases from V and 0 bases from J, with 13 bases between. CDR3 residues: CASSFSENGSTDTQYF. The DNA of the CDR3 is TGTGCCAGCAGCTTTAGCGAAAATGGTAGCACAGATACGCAGTATTTT.

The CDR3, as DNA: TGTGCCAGCTCACCCTCACTAGCGGGGGACTACGAGCAGTACTTC. Translated: CASSPSLAGDYEQYF. The gene calls are TRBV18 and TRBJ2-7, with 11 bases lining up with TRBD2. The CDR3 loop spans 15 amino acids. After removal of 3 bases from V and 3 bases from J, the junction contained 4 bases not matched to a gene. CDR1 and CDR2 from the germline V gene are KGHSH and LQKENI.

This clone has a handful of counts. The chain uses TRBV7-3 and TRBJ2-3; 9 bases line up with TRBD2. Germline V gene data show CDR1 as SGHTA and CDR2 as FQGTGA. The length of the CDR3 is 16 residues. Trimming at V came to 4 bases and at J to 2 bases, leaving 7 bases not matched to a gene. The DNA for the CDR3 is TGTGCCAGCAGCTCCCTGACTAGCGGACCCACAGATACGCAGTATTTT. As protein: CASSSLTSGPTDTQYF.